Listed below are T cell receptor beta chains from one sample, sequenced in a study of beta chain features in type 1 diabetes. The table came from immunoSEQ multiplex PCR; TCRdb's copy has only in-frame clones and leaves some out. The repertoire has about 290,000 clones, under 8.5% of them found once; the top ten carry approximately 1%. Sequencing was performed on central memory CD4+ T cells from blood. These receptors were taken from a young woman in good health. Each CDR3 is given with its conserved first and last residue. The D gene is left open where the match is weak. A row's size may be missing; if present it is once, few, many or a size class.

D,V,size,J,DNA,CDR3
NA,TRBV4-3,NA,TRBJ1-6,TGCGCCAGCAGCCCGGGGACGGTGAATAATTCACCCCTCCACTTT,CASSPGTVNNSPLHF
TRBD1,TRBV5-1,few,TRBJ2-3,TGCGCCAGCAGCAAAGGGACAGGGGACGATACGCAGTATTTT,CASSKGTGDDTQYF
NA,TRBV5-5,NA,TRBJ2-3,TGTGCCAGCAGCCCCCTAGCAGATACGCAGTATTTT,CASSPLADTQYF
NA,TRBV28,few,TRBJ2-1,TGTGCCAGCCAAGAGTGGGGGCCTTCGTACAATGAGCAGTTCTTC,CASQEWGPSYNEQFF
NA,TRBV9,few,TRBJ2-1,TGTGCCAGCAGCGCCCTAGGGACCTTAGGTCCCAATGAGCAGTTCTTC,CASSALGTLGPNEQFF
NA,TRBV6-6,NA,TRBJ1-5,TGTGCCAGCAGTTGGACAGAACTAAATCAGCCCCAGCATTTT,CASSWTELNQPQHF
NA,TRBV7-8,NA,TRBJ2-1,TGTGCCAGCAGCTTCCCGACAGGTTTGTCCAATGAGCAGTTCTTC,CASSFPTGLSNEQFF
NA,TRBV25-1,few,TRBJ2-5,TGTGCCAGCAGTGAATCCTTCGGTCCAGAGACCCAGTACTTC,CASSESFGPETQYF
NA,TRBV15,NA,TRBJ2-1,TGTGCCACCATCGAAGGGGGGAGCTCCTACAATGAGCAGTTCTTC,CATIEGGSSYNEQFF
NA,TRBV7-8,NA,TRBJ2-2,TGTGCCAGCAGCCCTAGGGGGTTAGGGAACACCGGGGAGCTGTTTTTT,CASSPRGLGNTGELFF
TRBD2,TRBV9,NA,TRBJ2-5,TGTGCCAGCAGCGGCGCGGGGGGCCAAGAGACCCAGTACTTC,CASSGAGGQETQYF
TRBD2,TRBV9,few,TRBJ2-7,TGTGCCAGCACCTTCCTGTCTTCGGGGGGCGAGCAGTACTTC,CASTFLSSGGEQYF
NA,TRBV2,NA,TRBJ2-3,TGTGCCAGCAGATCATCACTCGGGGGCTCAGATACGCAGTATTTT,CASRSSLGGSDTQYF
NA,TRBV11-2,few,TRBJ2-7,TGTGCCAGCAGCACCAGGGGGGCTTCCTCCTACGAGCAGTACTTC,CASSTRGASSYEQYF
NA,TRBV10-3,many,TRBJ2-3,TGTGCCTCTACAGGGTCAGATACGCAGTATTTT,CASTGSDTQYF
TRBD2,TRBV7-8,few,TRBJ2-3,TGTGCCAGCAGCGCTCAGGTGGGAGGGACAGATACGCAGTATTTT,CASSAQVGGTDTQYF
TRBD2,TRBV7-3,few,TRBJ2-1,TGTGCCAGCAGTCCTACTAGCGGGAGCTGGTACGAGCAGTTCTTC,CASSPTSGSWYEQFF
TRBD2,TRBV11-3,NA,TRBJ2-1,TGTGCCAGCAGCCCAGCGGGGGACGATGAGCAGTTCTTC,CASSPAGDDEQFF
NA,TRBV11-3,many,TRBJ1-2,TGTGCCAGCAGCTCCGGGGCTAACTATGGCTACACCTTC,CASSSGANYGYTF
TRBD2,TRBV10-3,few,TRBJ2-1,TGTGCCACCTGGGAGGGGAGCTCCTACAATGAGCAGTTCTTC,CATWEGSSYNEQFF
NA,TRBV27,NA,TRBJ1-5,TGTGCCAGCAGTCCCTTGACAGGAGGGGGAAGTCAGCCCCAGCATTTT,CASSPLTGGGSQPQHF
TRBD1,TRBV29-1,few,TRBJ2-2,TGCAGCGTTGGTAGACAGGGGAGCACCGGGGAGCTGTTTTTT,CSVGRQGSTGELFF
TRBD1,TRBV5-5,NA,TRBJ1-2,TGTGCCAGCAGCCTCCTGACAGGGGAATATGGCTACACCTTC,CASSLLTGEYGYTF
TRBD2,TRBV5-1,few,TRBJ2-3,TGCGCCAGCAGCTCCCGCCGGACTAGCGGGGGGGTGGGAGATACGCAGTATTTT,CASSSRRTSGGVGDTQYF
NA,TRBV7-3,few,TRBJ2-2,TGTGCCAGCAGCTCAGGGGAATTCACCGGGGAGCTGTTTTTT,CASSSGEFTGELFF
TRBD2,TRBV7-3,NA,TRBJ2-1,TGTGCCAGCAGCTCAGAGGGACTAGCGGGCGGTGAGCAGTTCTTC,CASSSEGLAGGEQFF
TRBD2,TRBV6-1,few,TRBJ2-7,TGTGCCAGCAGTGGACTAGCGGGAGCGCTCGAGCAGTACTTC,CASSGLAGALEQYF
NA,TRBV6-5,NA,TRBJ1-2,TGTGCCAGCGCCACCACAGGGCACGGTGGCTACACCTTC,CASATTGHGGYTF
TRBD1,TRBV7-2,many,TRBJ1-5,TGTGCCAGCAGCCCGGACAGGAATAGCAATCAGCCCCAGCATTTT,CASSPDRNSNQPQHF
TRBD2,TRBV14,many,TRBJ2-2,TGTGCCAGCAGCCAAGATAGGCTAGCGGTCGGCACCGGGGAGCTGTTTTTT,CASSQDRLAVGTGELFF
TRBD1,TRBV6-1,few,TRBJ1-1,TGTGCCAGCGACAGGGGGGGAACTGAAGCTTTCTTT,CASDRGGTEAFF
NA,TRBV11-3,NA,TRBJ2-3,TGTGCCAGCAGCTTAGCGACAGCAGATACGCAGTATTTT,CASSLATADTQYF
NA,TRBV29-1,many,TRBJ2-7,TGCAGCGTCTCTCCGACCGCGTACGAGCAGTACTTC,CSVSPTAYEQYF
TRBD2,TRBV19,NA,TRBJ2-3,TGTGCCAGTAGCCCGGGACTAGCGGGAGAGACAGATACGCAGTATTTT,CASSPGLAGETDTQYF
NA,TRBV4-2,few,TRBJ2-5,TGTGCCAGCAGCTTGGACAGCCAAGAGACCCAGTACTTC,CASSLDSQETQYF
TRBD2,TRBV2,NA,TRBJ2-1,TGTGCCAGCATTCTAGCGGGGCCTTACAATGAGCAGTTCTTC,CASILAGPYNEQFF
NA,TRBV25-1,NA,TRBJ1-1,TGTGCCAGCAGTGACGCGACAGTTCGGAACACTGAAGCTTTCTTT,CASSDATVRNTEAFF